This T cell receptor (beta chain) stems from a study of T cell changes during pregnancy in multiple sclerosis. Generated by immunoSEQ multiplex PCR, the TCRdb table keeps only in-frame clones and is missing some. The sample records some 60,000 clones, roughly 93% being singletons. Trimming removed 1 base at V and 0 bases at J, with 13 bases between. The CDR3 has 16 amino acids. Germline CDR1 reads SGHTA; CDR2 reads FQGNSA. The sample here was peripheral blood, taken after pregnancy. V and J are TRBV7-2 and TRBJ2-7, with D perhaps TRBD1 (5 bases). The sequence came from a female donor with multiple sclerosis, enrolled in a pregnancy study. DNA for the CDR3: TGTGCCAGCAGCTTAGTCTTGACAGCGAGCTCCTACGAGCAGTACTTC. It specifies CASSLVLTASSYEQYF.